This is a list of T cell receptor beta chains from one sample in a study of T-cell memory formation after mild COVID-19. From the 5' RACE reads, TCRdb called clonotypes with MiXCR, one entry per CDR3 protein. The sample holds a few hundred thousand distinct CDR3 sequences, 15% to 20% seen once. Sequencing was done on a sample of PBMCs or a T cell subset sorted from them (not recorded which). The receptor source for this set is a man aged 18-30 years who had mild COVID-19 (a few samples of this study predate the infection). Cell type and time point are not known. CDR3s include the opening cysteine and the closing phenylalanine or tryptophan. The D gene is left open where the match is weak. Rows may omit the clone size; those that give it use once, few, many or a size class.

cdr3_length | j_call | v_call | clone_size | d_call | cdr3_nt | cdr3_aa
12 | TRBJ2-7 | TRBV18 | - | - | TGTGCCAGCTCACCTGTATCCTCCGAGCAGTACTTC | CASSPVSSEQYF
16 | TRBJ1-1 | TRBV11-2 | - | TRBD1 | TGTGCCAGCAGCTTGAGGTTCGGGACAGTGAACACTGAAGCTTTCTTT | CASSLRFGTVNTEAFF
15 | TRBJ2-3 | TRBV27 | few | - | TGTGCCAGCAGTTGGGGGGACAGTAGCACAGATACGCAGTATTTT | CASSWGDSSTDTQYF
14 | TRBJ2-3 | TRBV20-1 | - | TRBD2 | TGCAGTGCCCGAAATAGCGGGGGAACAGATACGCAGTATTTT | CSARNSGGTDTQYF
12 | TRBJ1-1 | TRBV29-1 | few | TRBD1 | TGCAGCGTTGGTCTAGGGGGCATTGAAGCTTTCTTT | CSVGLGGIEAFF
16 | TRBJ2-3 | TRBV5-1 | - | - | TGCGCCAGCAGCTTGGAGGGCGGTGTCAGCACAGATACGCAGTATTTT | CASSLEGGVSTDTQYF
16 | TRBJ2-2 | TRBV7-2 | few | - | TGTGCCAGCAGCTTTCGGGCAGCCCGAAACACCGGGGAGCTGTTTTTT | CASSFRAARNTGELFF
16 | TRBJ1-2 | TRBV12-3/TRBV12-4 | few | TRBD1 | TGTGCCAGCAGTCCCCATAGGACAGGGGCTAACTATGGCTACACCTTC | CASSPHRTGANYGYTF
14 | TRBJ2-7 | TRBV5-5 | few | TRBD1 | TGTGCCAGCAGCTTAGGGACAGAGAGGCGGGAGCAGTACTTC | CASSLGTERREQYF
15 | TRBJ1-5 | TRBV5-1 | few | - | TGCGCCAGCAGCTTGGCCCCTGGGGGTGAACAGCCCCAGCATTTT | CASSLAPGGEQPQHF
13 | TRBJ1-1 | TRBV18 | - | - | TGTGCCAGCTCACCAGTAGTGAACACTGAAGCTTTCTTT | CASSPVVNTEAFF
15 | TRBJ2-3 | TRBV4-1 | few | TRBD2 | TGCGCCAGCAGCCAAGAAAGCGGGGCCACAGATACGCAGTATTTT | CASSQESGATDTQYF
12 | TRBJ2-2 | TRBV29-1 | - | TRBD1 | TGCAGCGCGAACAGGGGATCAGGGGAGCTGTTTTTT | CSANRGSGELFF